This T cell receptor (delta chain) appears in the sequencing data of a study of γδ T cells in repeated Plasmodium falciparum infection. Vgamma9/Vdelta2+ and Vdelta2-negative gammadelta T cells were flow-sorted from PBMC for bulk sequencing. The table lists this clone with a few counts. Its antigen is unknown. The TCRdb protein comes from a much larger clone and disagrees with this DNA's translation at residue 7, likely due to a read error; the protein given here is derived from the DNA. Per germline, CDR1 TVYSNPD and CDR2 GDNSRS (reference sequence). Trimming took 3 bases from V and 7 from J; bases not matched to a gene: 19. The CDR3 extends over 16 amino acids. TCRdb called clones anew from the multiplex PCR reads with CATT. The table has about 51,000 delta-chain clones, about 2% seen once. Study-wide results and caveats: Malian children's Vdelta2-negative repertoires appeared more expanded and less diverse than Australians'. Many TCRgamma sequences overlapped between individuals in stable Vgamma9/Vdelta2+ repertoires. In Vdelta2-negative, largely Vdelta1+, gammadelta repertoires, repeated controlled infections appeared to drive clonal selection waves.

The chain has TRDV3 and TRDJ1, with 8 bases matching TRDD3. The source material was gamma-delta T cells from blood. The receptor comes from a pool of human donors (malaria-infected and uninfected, not separated). The CDR3 spells CAFFSTEGYAGGKLIF. The CDR3 bases are TGTGCCTTCTTCTCAACTGAGGGATACGCCGGAGGTAAACTCATCTTT. Together with reference TRDV3 and TRDJ1, the CDR3 gives the full variable domain: CDKVTQSSPDQTVASGSEVVLLCTYDTVYSNPDLFWYRIRPDYSFQFVFYGDNSRSEGADFTQGRFSVKHILTQKAFHLVISPVRTEDSATYYCAFFSTEGYAGGKLIFGKGTRVTVEP.